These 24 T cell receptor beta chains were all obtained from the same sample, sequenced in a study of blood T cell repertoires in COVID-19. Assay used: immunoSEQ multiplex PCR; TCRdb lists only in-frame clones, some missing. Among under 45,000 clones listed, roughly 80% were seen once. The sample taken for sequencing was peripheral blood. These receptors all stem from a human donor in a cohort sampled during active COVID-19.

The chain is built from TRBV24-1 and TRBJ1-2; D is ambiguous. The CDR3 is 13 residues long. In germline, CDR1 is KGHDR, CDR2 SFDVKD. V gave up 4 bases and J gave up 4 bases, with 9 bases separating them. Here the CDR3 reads CATSDPNSYGYTF. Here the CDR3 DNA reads TGTGCCACCAGTGACCCTAATAGCTATGGCTACACCTTC.

This CDR3 is CASSWRGNVDEQFF. CDR3 DNA: TGTGCCAGTAGTTGGCGGGGCAACGTGGATGAGCAGTTCTTC. The chain has TRBV19 and TRBJ2-1; a weak D match, TRBD2 (6 bases). Deletions cut 5 bases from V and 8 bases from J, with 16 bases between. This CDR3 has 14 amino acids. Looked up from germline, CDR1 is LNHDA and CDR2 is SQIVND (reference sequence).

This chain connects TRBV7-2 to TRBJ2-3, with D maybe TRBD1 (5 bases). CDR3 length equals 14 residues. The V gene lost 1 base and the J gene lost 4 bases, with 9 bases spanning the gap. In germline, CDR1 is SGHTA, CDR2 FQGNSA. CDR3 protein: CASSLVLGADTQYF. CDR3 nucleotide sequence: TGTGCCAGCAGCTTAGTCCTAGGGGCAGATACGCAGTATTTT.

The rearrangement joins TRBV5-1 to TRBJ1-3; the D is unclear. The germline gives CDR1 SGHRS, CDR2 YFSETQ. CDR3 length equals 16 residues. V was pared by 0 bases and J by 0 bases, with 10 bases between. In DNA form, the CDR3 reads TGCGCCAGCAGCTTGGGTTCGATACACTCTGGAAACACCATATATTTT. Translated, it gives CASSLGSIHSGNTIYF.

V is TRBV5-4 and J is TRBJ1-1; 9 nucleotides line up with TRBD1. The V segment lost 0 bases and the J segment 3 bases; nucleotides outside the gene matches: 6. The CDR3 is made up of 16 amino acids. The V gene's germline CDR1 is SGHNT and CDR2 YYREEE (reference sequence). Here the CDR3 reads CASSLAGGTGYTEAFF. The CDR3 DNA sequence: TGTGCCAGCAGCTTGGCCGGCGGGACAGGGTACACTGAAGCTTTCTTT.

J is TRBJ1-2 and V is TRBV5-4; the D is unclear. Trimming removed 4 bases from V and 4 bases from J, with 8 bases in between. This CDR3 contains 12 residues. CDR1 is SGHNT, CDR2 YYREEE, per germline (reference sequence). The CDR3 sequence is CASSGTLYGYTF. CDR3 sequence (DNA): TGTGCCAGCAGCGGTACTCTCTATGGCTACACCTTC.

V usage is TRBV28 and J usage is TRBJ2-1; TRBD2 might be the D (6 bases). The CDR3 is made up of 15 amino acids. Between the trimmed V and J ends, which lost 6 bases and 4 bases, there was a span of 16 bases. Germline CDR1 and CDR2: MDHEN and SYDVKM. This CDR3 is CASRLLEGTYNEQFF. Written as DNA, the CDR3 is TGTGCCAGCAGATTACTGGAGGGAACATACAATGAGCAGTTCTTC.

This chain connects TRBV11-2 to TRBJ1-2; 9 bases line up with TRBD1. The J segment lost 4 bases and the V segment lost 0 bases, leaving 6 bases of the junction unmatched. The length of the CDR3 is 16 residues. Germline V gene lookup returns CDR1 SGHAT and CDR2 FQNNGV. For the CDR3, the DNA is TGTGCCAGCAGCTTAGATCTGGGGGACAGGGCCTATGGCTACACCTTC. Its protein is CASSLDLGDRAYGYTF.

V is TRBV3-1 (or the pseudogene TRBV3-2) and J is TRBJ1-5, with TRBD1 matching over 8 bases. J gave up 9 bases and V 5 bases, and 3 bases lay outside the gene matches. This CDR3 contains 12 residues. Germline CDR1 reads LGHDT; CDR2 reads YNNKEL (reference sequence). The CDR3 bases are TGTGCCAGCAGCGGAGGACAGGGGCCCCAGCATTTT. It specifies CASSGGQGPQHF.

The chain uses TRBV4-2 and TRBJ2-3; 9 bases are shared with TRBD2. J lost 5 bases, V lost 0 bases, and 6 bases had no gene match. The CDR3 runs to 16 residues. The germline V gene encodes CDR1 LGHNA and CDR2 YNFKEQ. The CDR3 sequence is CASSQEAGGARDTQYF. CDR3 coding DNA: TGTGCCAGCAGCCAAGAGGCGGGGGGGGCCAGAGATACGCAGTATTTT.

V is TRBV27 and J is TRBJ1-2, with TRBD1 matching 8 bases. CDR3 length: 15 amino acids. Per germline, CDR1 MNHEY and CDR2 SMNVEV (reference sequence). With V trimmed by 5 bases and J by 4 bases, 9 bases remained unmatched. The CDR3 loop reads CASSPRQGHLYGYTF. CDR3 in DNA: TGTGCCAGCAGTCCCCGACAGGGGCACCTCTATGGCTACACCTTC.

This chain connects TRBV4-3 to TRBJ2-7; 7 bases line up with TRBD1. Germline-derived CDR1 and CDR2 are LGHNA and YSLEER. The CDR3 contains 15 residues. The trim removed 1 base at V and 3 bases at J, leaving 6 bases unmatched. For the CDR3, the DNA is TGCGCCAGCAGCCAAGTGCAGACAGGGCGCTACGAGCAGTACTTC. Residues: CASSQVQTGRYEQYF.

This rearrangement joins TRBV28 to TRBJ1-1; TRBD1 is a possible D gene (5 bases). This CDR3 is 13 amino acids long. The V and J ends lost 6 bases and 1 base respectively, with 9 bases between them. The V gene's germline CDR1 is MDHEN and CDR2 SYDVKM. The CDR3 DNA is TGTGCCAGCAGCGGTAGGGGGAACACTGAAGCTTTCTTT. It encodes CASSGRGNTEAFF.

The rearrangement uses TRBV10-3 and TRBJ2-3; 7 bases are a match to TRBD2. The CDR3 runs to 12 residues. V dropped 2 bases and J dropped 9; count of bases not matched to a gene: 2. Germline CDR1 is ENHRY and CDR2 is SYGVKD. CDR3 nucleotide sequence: TGTGCCATCAGTGAGCTAGCGGAGACGCAGTATTTT. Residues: CAISELAETQYF.

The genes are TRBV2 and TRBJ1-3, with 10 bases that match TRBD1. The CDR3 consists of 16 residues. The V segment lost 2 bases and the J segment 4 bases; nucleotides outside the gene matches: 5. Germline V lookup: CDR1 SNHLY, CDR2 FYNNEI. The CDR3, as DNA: TGTGCCAGCAGTGAACAGGGACAGGGGAGCGGAAACACCATATATTTT. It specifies CASSEQGQGSGNTIYF.

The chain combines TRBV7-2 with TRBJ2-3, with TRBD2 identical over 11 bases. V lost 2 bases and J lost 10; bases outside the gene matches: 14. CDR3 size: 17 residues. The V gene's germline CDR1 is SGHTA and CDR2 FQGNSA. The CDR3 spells CASSLSVSGGAGVSQYF. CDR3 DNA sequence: TGTGCCAGCAGCTTAAGTGTTAGCGGGGGGGCCGGGGTCTCGCAGTATTTT.

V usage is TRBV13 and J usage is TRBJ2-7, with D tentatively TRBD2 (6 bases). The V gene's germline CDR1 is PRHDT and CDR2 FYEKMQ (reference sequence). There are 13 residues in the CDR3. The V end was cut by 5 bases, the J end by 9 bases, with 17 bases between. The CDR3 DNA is TGTGCCAGCAGCGCGGGAAAGGGTTTCCGGCAGTACTTC. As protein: CASSAGKGFRQYF.

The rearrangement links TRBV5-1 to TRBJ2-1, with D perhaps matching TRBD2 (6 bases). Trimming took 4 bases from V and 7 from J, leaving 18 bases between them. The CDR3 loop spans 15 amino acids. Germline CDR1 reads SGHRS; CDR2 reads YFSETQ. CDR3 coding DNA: TGCGCCAGCAGCGCCGACGGAACTAGCTTAAATGAGCAGTTCTTC. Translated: CASSADGTSLNEQFF.

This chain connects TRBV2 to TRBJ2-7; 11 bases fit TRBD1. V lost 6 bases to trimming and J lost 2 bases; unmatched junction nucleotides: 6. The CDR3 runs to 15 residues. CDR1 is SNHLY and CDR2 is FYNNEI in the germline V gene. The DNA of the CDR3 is TGTGCCAGCAGGGCGGACAGGGGGCCCCCCTACGAGCAGTACTTC. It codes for CASRADRGPPYEQYF.

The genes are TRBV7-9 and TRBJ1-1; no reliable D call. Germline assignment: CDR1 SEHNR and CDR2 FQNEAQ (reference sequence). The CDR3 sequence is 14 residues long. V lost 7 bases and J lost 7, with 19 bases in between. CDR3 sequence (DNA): TGTGCCAGCACCTACAGAGAAGGGCGGGGTGAAGCTTTCTTT. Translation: CASTYREGRGEAFF. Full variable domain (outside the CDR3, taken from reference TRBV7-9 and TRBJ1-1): DTGVSQNPRHKITKRGQNVTFRCDPISEHNRLYWYRQTLGQGPEFLTYFQNEAQLEKSRLLSDRFSAERPKGSFSTLEIQRTEQGDSAMYLCASTYREGRGEAFFGQGTRLTVV.

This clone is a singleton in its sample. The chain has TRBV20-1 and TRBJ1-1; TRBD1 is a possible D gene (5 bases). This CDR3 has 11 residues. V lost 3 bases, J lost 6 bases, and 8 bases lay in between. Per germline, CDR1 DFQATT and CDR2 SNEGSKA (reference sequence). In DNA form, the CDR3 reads TGCAGTGCTAGTCGGGGGGCTGAAGCTTTCTTT. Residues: CSASRGAEAFF.

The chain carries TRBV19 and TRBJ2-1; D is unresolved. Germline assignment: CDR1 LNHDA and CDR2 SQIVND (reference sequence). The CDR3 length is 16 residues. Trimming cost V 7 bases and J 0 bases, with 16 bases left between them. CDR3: CASKHISASSYNEQFF. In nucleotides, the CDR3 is TGTGCCAGTAAACATATAAGCGCAAGCTCCTACAATGAGCAGTTCTTC.

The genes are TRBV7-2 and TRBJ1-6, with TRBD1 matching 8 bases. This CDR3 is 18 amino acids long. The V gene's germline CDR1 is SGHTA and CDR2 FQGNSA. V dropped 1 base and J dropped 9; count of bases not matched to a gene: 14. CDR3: CASSLGWTGTFGGSPLHF. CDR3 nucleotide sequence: TGTGCCAGCAGCTTAGGATGGACAGGGACGTTCGGAGGTTCACCCCTCCACTTT.

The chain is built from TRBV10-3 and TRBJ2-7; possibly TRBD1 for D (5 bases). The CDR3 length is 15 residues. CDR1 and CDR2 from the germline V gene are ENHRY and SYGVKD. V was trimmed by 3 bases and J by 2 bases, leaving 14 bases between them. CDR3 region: CAISEREGVAYEQYF. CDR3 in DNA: TGTGCCATCAGTGAAAGGGAAGGGGTGGCCTACGAGCAGTACTTC.